A selection of T cell receptor beta chains follows, all from one sample in a study of CD8 T cells in ankylosing spondylitis. TCRdb re-derived calls from the 5' RACE reads in MiXCR, one entry per CDR3 protein. The sample yields under 250,000 distinct CDR3 sequences, 8% to 11% seen once. Sequencing input: blood, either unsorted or a sorted T cell fraction (not recorded which). These TCRs come from a male donor with ankylosing spondylitis or in good health (not recorded which). The CDR3 runs from the conserved cysteine through the conserved F or W. A D gene is named only where the DNA matches it firmly. For some rows the clone size is stated as once, few or many, or as a class when expanded; others skip it.

TRBV5-1	TRBJ1-1	-	many	TGTGCCAGCAGCTTGGATCCGAACACTGAAGCTTTCTTT	CASSLDPNTEAFF
TRBV11-2	TRBJ2-1	TRBD2	many	TGTGCCAGCAGCCGGGCCCCGGGAGGGCTGAATGAGCAGTTCTTC	CASSRAPGGLNEQFF
TRBV5-1	TRBJ2-7	-	many	TGCGCCAGCAGCTTGGATCCCGTAGACAGGTGGATCTACGAGCAGTACTTC	CASSLDPVDRWIYEQYF
TRBV12-3/TRBV12-4	TRBJ2-3	-	many	TGTGCCAGCAGCCCGACGGCAGATACGCAGTATTTT	CASSPTADTQYF
TRBV29-1	TRBJ1-1	-	many	TGCAGCGTTGATCAGGTCAACACTGAAGCTTTCTTT	CSVDQVNTEAFF
TRBV27	TRBJ2-7	TRBD2	many	TGTGCCAGCAGTTTGCACGGACTAGCGGGAGGTAACGAGCAGTACTTC	CASSLHGLAGGNEQYF
TRBV5-5	TRBJ2-1	-	-	TGTGCCAGCAGCTTGGCCTTTCCCTCCGGCTACAATGAGCAGTTCTTC	CASSLAFPSGYNEQFF
TRBV20-1	TRBJ1-2	-	-	TGCAGTGCTAGAGACGGGGAGGAGGTCGGCTACACCTTC	CSARDGEEVGYTF
TRBV11-2	TRBJ2-7	-	-	TGTGCCAGCAGCTCGGTATTCCCCTACGAGCAGTACTTC	CASSSVFPYEQYF
TRBV7-2	TRBJ1-2	-	-	TGTGCCAGCAGCCGAATATATGGCTACACTTTC	CASSRIYGYTF
TRBV29-1	TRBJ1-1	-	few	TGCAGCGTTGCCCTCCTGACAGGCCAAGGTGAAGCTTTCTTT	CSVALLTGQGEAFF
TRBV19	TRBJ2-6	-	many	TGTGCCAGTAGTATGGACGGTACTGGGGCCAACGTCCTGACTTTC	CASSMDGTGANVLTF
TRBV5-5	TRBJ2-1	-	many	TGTGCCAGCAGCTTGGAGGACTACCACAATGAGCAGTTCTTC	CASSLEDYHNEQFF
TRBV12-3/TRBV12-4	TRBJ1-6	-	many	TGTGCCAGCAGACCGGACCTCGTTAATTCACCCCTCCACTTT	CASRPDLVNSPLHF
TRBV7-9	TRBJ1-1	TRBD1	few	TGTGCCAGCAGCTTAGTAGGGGGACAGGCGAACACTGAAGCTTTCTTT	CASSLVGGQANTEAFF
TRBV10-3	TRBJ2-7	-	few	TGTGCCATCAGTGGGGGAGTGGGGAGCCGCGAGCAGTACTTC	CAISGGVGSREQYF
TRBV4-2	TRBJ2-1	-	many	TGTGCCAGCAGCCAAGTCGGCACGGAGGGGGCGGCCTACAATGAGCAGTTCTTC	CASSQVGTEGAAYNEQFF
TRBV11-2	TRBJ2-3	-	-	TGTGCCAGCAGCTCCGCCGTCCGTACAGGGATAGATACGCAGTATTTT	CASSSAVRTGIDTQYF
TRBV18	TRBJ1-4	-	-	TGTGCCAGCTCACCACCGAGCGGGGGAACTAATGAAAAACTGTTTTTT	CASSPPSGGTNEKLFF
TRBV21-1	TRBJ1-1	-	few	TGTGCCACCATCAGGGGCGCCGGTGAAGCTTTCTTT	CATIRGAGEAFF
TRBV6-1	TRBJ1-5	-	many	TGTGCCAGCAGTCCCAGGGGACGGGGTAGCAATCAGCCCCAGCATTTT	CASSPRGRGSNQPQHF
TRBV7-2	TRBJ1-1	-	many	TGTGCCAGCAGACCCCCAGGGAGAGGTCTGAACACTGAAGCTTTCTTT	CASRPPGRGLNTEAFF
TRBV20-1	TRBJ2-3	-	many	TGCAGTGCTAGACTAACTGGCGGGCCCAAAGGGGATACGCAGTATTTT	CSARLTGGPKGDTQYF
TRBV6-1	TRBJ2-1	-	-	TGTGCCAGCGGCCGAGCGCACGGCAATGAGCAGTTCTTC	CASGRAHGNEQFF
TRBV2	TRBJ1-4	-	-	TGTGCCAGCCTATTAACCCCTAATGAAAAACTGTTTTTT	CASLLTPNEKLFF
TRBV5-1	TRBJ2-7	-	-	TGCGCCAGCAGCCTCGGGACATCTAGCCACGAGCAGTACTTC	CASSLGTSSHEQYF
TRBV5-1	TRBJ1-1	-	many	TGCGCCAGCAGCTTGGGGGCTGAAGCTTTCTTT	CASSLGAEAFF
TRBV5-4	TRBJ2-2	-	few	TGTGCCAGCAGCCATTCACGGGGGCCAAAACTGCCAGGGGAGCTGTTTTTT	CASSHSRGPKLPGELFF
TRBV7-9	TRBJ1-2	-	few	TGTGCCAGCAGCTTATTTGAGAAAGGCTACACCTTC	CASSLFEKGYTF
TRBV11-2	TRBJ2-3	-	few	TGTGCCAGCAGCTCAGCAGGTACGCAGTATTTT	CASSSAGTQYF
TRBV29-1	TRBJ2-3	-	many	TGCAGCGTTGACCGAACGGACGGGCCAGATACGCAGTATTTT	CSVDRTDGPDTQYF
TRBV7-9	TRBJ2-3	TRBD1	many	TGTGCCAGCAGAACCCGGGACAGGGACACAGATACGCAGTATTTT	CASRTRDRDTDTQYF
TRBV18	TRBJ2-4	-	few	TGTGCCAGCTCACCAGCCGGGTCCTACGCCAAAAACATTCAGTACTTC	CASSPAGSYAKNIQYF
TRBV5-1	TRBJ2-1	-	many	TGCGCCAGCAGCTCCGCCGTCAGGAATGAGCAGTTCTTC	CASSSAVRNEQFF
TRBV20-1	TRBJ2-1	-	many	TGCAGTGCTCTAATCCCCCCGAAGCATCCTGAGCAGTTCTTC	CSALIPPKHPEQFF
TRBV5-1	TRBJ1-6	TRBD1	many	TGCGCCAGCAGCGGGACAGGGGGCTACGATTCACCCCTCCACTTT	CASSGTGGYDSPLHF
TRBV20-1	TRBJ1-3	-	many	TGCAGTGCTAGAGGCGAGTGGGTCTCTGGAAACACCATATATTTT	CSARGEWVSGNTIYF
TRBV11-3	TRBJ2-7	-	few	TGTGCCAGCAGTTCCACTCTACAGGCTTTATCCTACGAGCAGTACTTC	CASSSTLQALSYEQYF
TRBV7-2	TRBJ2-7	TRBD1	-	TGTGCCAGCAGTTTAAGGGACAGGGGGTTCTCCTACGAGCAGTACTTC	CASSLRDRGFSYEQYF
TRBV20-1	TRBJ1-2	-	many	TGCAGCATTCTTACAGGACACGACAGACAAATGTATGGCTACACCTTC	CSILTGHDRQMYGYTF
TRBV6-5	TRBJ2-7	-	many	TGTGCCAGCAGCCACCGCCGGCCATACTTC	CASSHRRPYF
TRBV5-1	TRBJ1-1	-	many	TGCGCCAGCAGCTTGACCGAGCGGAACACTGAAGCTTTCTTT	CASSLTERNTEAFF
TRBV4-1	TRBJ1-2	-	-	TGCGCCAGCAGCCAAGATGGTGCTACTAACTATGGCTACACCTTC	CASSQDGATNYGYTF
TRBV5-1	TRBJ1-3	-	many	TGCGCCAGCAGCCTGGTGGGGAGCTCTGGAAACACCATATATTTT	CASSLVGSSGNTIYF